This T cell receptor (beta chain) was profiled in a study of T cells in Graves' hyperthyroidism and ophthalmopathy. Study overall: Peripheral blood collection took place at initial diagnosis, before any treatment. Study-level points and caveats: Expanded thyroid clonotypes (above 0.001) were mostly also found in blood.

Clinical symptoms, serum thyroxine, TRAb, thyroid ultrasound and orbital computed tomography established diagnosis. Amplification targeted TCR beta CDR3 regions from RNA transcripts. Carried out on the TCR CDR3, a first-round RT-PCR used the HTBI primer set. MiXCR, run by TCRdb on the multiplex PCR reads, gives a single entry per CDR3 protein. The repertoire holds 300,000 to 450,000 distinct CDR3 sequences, with less than 15% as singletons. This clonotype was counted many times. Its antigen is as yet unknown. This TCR was sampled from a young man with Graves' hyperthyroidism that later progressed to Graves' ophthalmopathy. Sequenced input: blood.

The CDR3, as DNA: TGTGCCAGCAGTATCCAAGACGGCACAGATACGCAGTATTTT. Translated, it gives CASSIQDGTDTQYF. The rearrangement links TRBV12-3 or TRBV12-4 to TRBJ2-3, with D hard to call. This CDR3 contains 14 residues. Trimming pared 5 bases from V and 1 base from J, leaving 10 bases between.